One and the same sample provided the 24 T cell receptor beta chains below, sequenced in a study of blood T cell repertoires in COVID-19. Generated by immunoSEQ multiplex PCR, the TCRdb table keeps only in-frame clones and is missing some. The sample contains approximately 52,000 clones, over 75% of which appear only once. The sequenced sample consisted of peripheral blood. The receptors stem from a human donor with active COVID-19. The donor label of this sample is uncertain.

The gene calls are TRBV7-3 and TRBJ2-7; 9 nucleotides agree with TRBD1. V trimming: 5 bases; J trimming: 5 bases; junction bases outside the gene matches: 10. The CDR3 has 15 amino acids. The germline gives CDR1 SGHTA, CDR2 FQGTGA. The CDR3 region has the DNA TGTGCCAGCAGCCCCGGGACAGGGACCCCCGACGAGCAGTACTTC. Amino acid sequence: CASSPGTGTPDEQYF.

The rearrangement joins TRBV19 to TRBJ1-5; 7 nucleotides line up with TRBD1. CDR1 is LNHDA, CDR2 SQIVND, per germline (reference sequence). The ends lost 9 bases at V and 4 bases at J; junction bases unmatched: 6. The CDR3 runs 13 residues. For the CDR3, the DNA is TGTGCCAGGCGTGACAGGGTTAATCAGCCCCAGCATTTT. Translation: CARRDRVNQPQHF. Full variable domain (rest looked up from reference TRBV19 and TRBJ1-5): DGGITQSPKYLFRKEGQNVTLSCEQNLNHDAMYWYRQDPGQGLRLIYYSQIVNDFQKGDIAEGYSVSREKKESFPLTVTSAQKNPTAFYLCARRDRVNQPQHFGDGTRLSIL.

In this sample, this clone turned up a few times. The CDR3 protein is CASSMGLAVSGEQYF. The CDR3 DNA reads TGTGCCAGCAGCATGGGACTAGCGGTTTCGGGGGAGCAGTACTTC. The chain joins TRBV27 to TRBJ2-7; 11 bases map to TRBD2. Looked up from germline, CDR1 is MNHEY and CDR2 is SMNVEV (reference sequence). The CDR3 sequence is 15 residues long. V shed 6 bases, J shed 7 bases, and the junction held 11 bases outside the gene matches.

J is TRBJ1-1 and V is TRBV9; 12 bases map to TRBD1. Germline V CDR1 and CDR2: SGDLS, YYNGEE. The CDR3 consists of 18 residues. V shed 4 bases, J shed 1 base, and the junction held 11 bases outside the gene matches. The CDR3 DNA sequence: TGTGCCAGCAGCCCCGGGACAGGGGGCGGTTCAGGGAACACTGAAGCTTTCTTT. This codes for CASSPGTGGGSGNTEAFF. The entire variable domain, with the rest obtained from reference TRBV9 and TRBJ1-1, is as follows: DSGVTQTPKHLITATGQRVTLRCSPRSGDLSVYWYQQSLDQGLQFLIQYYNGEERAKGNILERFSAQQFPDLHSELNLSSLELGDSALYFCASSPGTGGGSGNTEAFFGQGTRLTVV.

The chain links TRBV3-1 (or the pseudogene TRBV3-2) to TRBJ2-7; a possible D gene is TRBD2 (7 bases). This CDR3 has 18 residues. Germline V lookup: CDR1 LGHDT, CDR2 YNNKEL (reference sequence). Trimming removed 0 bases at V and 2 bases at J, with 20 bases between. The CDR3 sequence is CASSQESAGANVTYEQYF. The CDR3 region has the DNA TGTGCCAGCAGCCAAGAGTCGGCGGGGGCTAATGTAACCTACGAGCAGTACTTC.

The chain links TRBV3-1 (or the pseudogene TRBV3-2) to TRBJ2-2; 8 bases fit TRBD1. The CDR3 is 18 residues long. The trim removed 0 bases at V and 3 bases at J, leaving 9 bases unmatched. CDR1 is LGHDT, CDR2 YNNKEL, per germline (reference sequence). Written as DNA, the CDR3 is TGTGCCAGCAGCCAAGATTTAAGGACAGGGAAGTACACCGGGGAGCTGTTTTTT. Encoded protein: CASSQDLRTGKYTGELFF.

The chain recombines TRBV7-2 with TRBJ2-3; D perhaps matches TRBD2 (5 bases). V gave up 1 base and J gave up 6 bases, with 17 bases separating them. CDR1 is SGHTA, CDR2 FQGNSA, per germline. The CDR3 is made up of 16 amino acids. This CDR3 reads CASSLVAYLEVDTQYF. The DNA of the CDR3 is TGTGCCAGCAGCTTAGTAGCGTACCTTGAAGTTGATACGCAGTATTTT.

The chain recombines TRBV5-1 with TRBJ2-5; the match to TRBD1 covers 8 bases. The CDR3 extends over 13 amino acids. Germline V lookup: CDR1 SGHRS, CDR2 YFSETQ. Trimming cost V 3 bases and J 4 bases; bases outside gene matches: 2. The CDR3 DNA is TGCGCCAGCAGCTCTGGACAGGGAGAGACCCAGTACTTC. Encoded protein: CASSSGQGETQYF.

The rearrangement joins TRBV7-8 to TRBJ2-5; 9 bases fit TRBD1. Germline V gives CDR1 SGHVS, CDR2 FQNEAQ. The CDR3 length is 17 residues. J was trimmed by 2 bases and V by 2 bases; bases with no gene match: 9. CDR3 sequence reads: CASSLIGGTGLQETQYF. As DNA, the CDR3 is TGTGCCAGCAGCTTAATCGGGGGGACAGGGCTACAAGAGACCCAGTACTTC.

This clone was counted only a few times. The chain has TRBV10-3 and TRBJ2-7; 12 nucleotides align to TRBD1. J gave up 5 bases and V 6 bases, and 2 bases lay outside the gene matches. CDR1 and CDR2 (germline): ENHRY, SYGVKD. The CDR3 sequence is 13 residues long. The CDR3 sequence is CAIRGQGADEQYF. The CDR3 DNA reads TGTGCCATCAGGGGACAGGGGGCCGACGAGCAGTACTTC.

This chain uses TRBV5-7 with TRBJ2-7; D call uncertain. TRBV5-7 is an open reading frame, and its role is uncertain. V lost 4 bases and J 3 bases, leaving 11 bases between the germline ends. The CDR3 runs 13 residues. The CDR3 DNA sequence: TGTGCCAGCAGCCCCCTCCCACACTACGAGCAGTACTTC. This sequence encodes CASSPLPHYEQYF.

The gene calls are TRBV9 and TRBJ1-1; TRBD1 is a possible D gene (5 bases). V gave up 0 bases and J gave up 1 base, with 16 bases separating them. Per germline, CDR1 SGDLS and CDR2 YYNGEE. The CDR3 contains 17 residues. The CDR3 nucleotides read TGTGCCAGCAGCGTAGACCCAGGGCAGGTAGGGAACACTGAAGCTTTCTTT. This gives the protein CASSVDPGQVGNTEAFF.

The J gene is TRBJ1-6, the V gene TRBV6-5; 8 nucleotides line up with TRBD1. The germline CDR1 and CDR2 sequences are MNHEY and SVGAGI. CDR3 size: 14 residues. V trimming: 6 bases; J trimming: 9 bases; junction bases outside the gene matches: 7. CDR3: CASSGTGLVSPLHF. In DNA form, the CDR3 reads TGTGCCAGCAGCGGGACAGGTTTAGTTTCACCCCTCCACTTT.

This rearrangement joins TRBV6-2 or TRBV6-3 to TRBJ2-3, with D hard to call. Trimming removed 2 bases at V and 6 bases at J, with 12 bases between. Germline V CDR1 and CDR2: MNHEY, SVGEGT. CDR3 size: 14 residues. CDR3 amino acids: CASSYQIFRDTQYF. In DNA form, the CDR3 reads TGTGCCAGCAGTTACCAAATATTCCGGGATACGCAGTATTTT.

This chain links TRBV19 with TRBJ1-2; 8 nucleotides agree with TRBD1. Per the germline V gene, CDR1 is LNHDA and CDR2 is SQIVND (reference sequence). This CDR3 is built from 15 residues. J lost 7 bases, V lost 4 bases, and 11 bases had no gene match. For the CDR3, the DNA is TGTGCCAGTAGTAGGTTCTTCAGGGGGCAGTCTGGCTACACCTTC. Translation gives CASSRFFRGQSGYTF.

The J gene is TRBJ1-1, the V gene TRBV7-2; 12 bases agree with TRBD1. Germline-derived CDR1 and CDR2 are SGHTA and FQGNSA. Unmatched junction bases numbered 14, after V lost 5 bases and J lost 4 bases. This CDR3 contains 18 residues. This chain's CDR3 is CASSPWRGTGGKVTEAFF. The CDR3 DNA sequence: TGTGCCAGCAGCCCCTGGAGGGGGACAGGGGGCAAGGTCACTGAAGCTTTCTTT.

CDR3 sequence: CASSPRQGRNTEAFF. DNA for the CDR3: TGTGCCAGCAGTCCAAGACAGGGTAGGAACACTGAAGCTTTCTTT. The chain has TRBV6-5 and TRBJ1-1, with 7 positions matching TRBD1. The CDR3 sequence is 15 residues long. J gave up 1 base and V 5 bases, and 7 bases lay outside the gene matches. The germline gives CDR1 MNHEY, CDR2 SVGAGI.

CDR3: CASSQMTGKGPYNSPLHF. The CDR3 nucleotides read TGTGCCAGCAGCCAGATGACAGGGAAGGGCCCCTATAATTCACCCCTCCACTTT. The chain links TRBV3-1 (or the pseudogene TRBV3-2) to TRBJ1-6; 7 bases are shared with TRBD1. The CDR3 totals 18 residues. From germline, CDR1 is LGHDT and CDR2 YNNKEL (reference sequence). V shed 3 bases, J shed 2 bases, and the junction held 10 bases outside the gene matches.

The V and J genes are TRBV19 and TRBJ2-1; maybe TRBD2 (6 bases). CDR1 LNHDA and CDR2 SQIVND come from the germline V gene (reference sequence). Trimming removed 3 bases from V and 0 bases from J, with 12 bases in between. The CDR3 length is 16 residues. CDR3 sequence reads: CASSMYSGVSYNEQFF. CDR3 sequence (DNA): TGTGCCAGTAGTATGTATAGCGGAGTCTCCTACAATGAGCAGTTCTTC.

The J gene is TRBJ1-5, the V gene TRBV7-9; tentative D call: TRBD1 (6 bases). The CDR3 length is 14 residues. CDR1 is SEHNR and CDR2 is FQNEAQ in the germline V gene (reference sequence). The germline V and J ends were trimmed by 5 bases and 5 bases, with 13 bases remaining between them. The CDR3, as DNA: TGTGCCAGCAGCCACTTAAACAGGGATCAGCCCCAGCATTTT. Translated: CASSHLNRDQPQHF.

This chain uses TRBV4-1 with TRBJ2-1, with 7 bases fitting TRBD1. The CDR3 is made up of 15 amino acids. Germline values: CDR1 MGHRA, CDR2 YSYEKL. Losses at the gene ends were 0 bases for V and 3 bases for J; bases not matched to a gene: 2. CDR3 coding DNA: TGCGCCAGCAGCCAAGAAGGGGACAGCTACAATGAGCAGTTCTTC. As protein: CASSQEGDSYNEQFF.

This sequence joins TRBV12-3 or TRBV12-4 and TRBJ1-6; no definite D call. V lost 4 bases to trimming and J lost 6 bases, with 4 bases between them. The CDR3 is made up of 12 amino acids. CDR3 nucleotide sequence: TGTGCCAGCAGTTATAGTAATTCACCCCTCCACTTT. This translates into CASSYSNSPLHF.

V and J are TRBV7-9 and TRBJ1-5, with D possibly TRBD1 on 6 matching bases. The germline V gene encodes CDR1 SEHNR and CDR2 FQNEAQ (reference sequence). V lost 1 base and J 5 bases, leaving 15 bases between the germline ends. The CDR3 runs 16 residues. The CDR3 here is CASSLGDDRMHQPQHF. In DNA form, the CDR3 reads TGTGCCAGCAGCTTAGGAGATGACAGGATGCATCAGCCCCAGCATTTT.

The V and J genes are TRBV7-2 and TRBJ2-3; 7 bases match TRBD2. The CDR3 is 14 residues long. Germline CDR1 is SGHTA and CDR2 is FQGNSA. V trimming: 3 bases; J trimming: 6 bases; junction bases outside the gene matches: 6. CDR3: CASSLTSRSDTQYF. The CDR3 nucleotides read TGTGCCAGCAGCTTGACTAGCAGGTCGGATACGCAGTATTTT.